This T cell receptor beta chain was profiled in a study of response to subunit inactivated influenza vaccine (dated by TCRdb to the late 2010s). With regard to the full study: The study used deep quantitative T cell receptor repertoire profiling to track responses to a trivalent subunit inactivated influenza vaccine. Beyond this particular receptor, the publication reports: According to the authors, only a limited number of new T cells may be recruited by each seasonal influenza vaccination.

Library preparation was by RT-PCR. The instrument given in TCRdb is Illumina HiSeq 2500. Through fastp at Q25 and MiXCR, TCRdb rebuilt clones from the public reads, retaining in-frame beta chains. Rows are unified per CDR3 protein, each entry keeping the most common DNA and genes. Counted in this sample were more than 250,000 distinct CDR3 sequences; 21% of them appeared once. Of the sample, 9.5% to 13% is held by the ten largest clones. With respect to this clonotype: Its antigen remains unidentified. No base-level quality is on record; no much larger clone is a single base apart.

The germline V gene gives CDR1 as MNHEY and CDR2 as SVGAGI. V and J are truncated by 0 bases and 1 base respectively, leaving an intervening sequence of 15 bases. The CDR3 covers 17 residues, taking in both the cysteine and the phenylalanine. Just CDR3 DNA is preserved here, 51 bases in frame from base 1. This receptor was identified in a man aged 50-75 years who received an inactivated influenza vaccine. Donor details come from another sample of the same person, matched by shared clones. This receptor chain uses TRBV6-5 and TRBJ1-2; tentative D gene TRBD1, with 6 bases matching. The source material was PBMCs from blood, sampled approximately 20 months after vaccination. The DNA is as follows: TGTGCCAGCAGTTACTCGAGCCAGGGGCTCTATAACTATGGCTACACCTTC. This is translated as CASSYSSQGLYNYGYTF.